These T cell receptor beta chains were read from a single sample in a study of cytomegalovirus exposure and HLA in healthy donors. Assay: immunoSEQ multiplex PCR; the TCRdb copy retains only in-frame clones and omits some. The sample shows about 160,000 clones, around nine tenths of them seen only once. The sample consisted of PBMCs. Source of these receptors: a woman aged 18 to 35 in good health and CMV-seronegative. CDR3s include the opening cysteine and the closing phenylalanine or tryptophan. Each record gives: CDR3 length, V gene, J gene, CDR3 protein.

15	TRBV29-1	TRBJ2-3	CSVEGADSRPDTQYF
17	TRBV5-1	TRBJ2-7	CASSLVLAGGPSYEQYF
16	TRBV5-4	TRBJ2-2	CASSFGGTANTGELFF
14	TRBV30	TRBJ2-7	CAWSPGTDPYEQYF
12	TRBV6-1	TRBJ1-2	CAEMGQAPGYTF
19	TRBV5-6	TRBJ1-5	CASSSRWDIGRKVDQPQHF
15	TRBV19	TRBJ2-2	CASSGQGGDTGELFF
15	TRBV7-2	TRBJ2-5	CASSTSTGVGETQYF
14	TRBV9	TRBJ2-3	CASATSGHTDTQYF
15	TRBV9	TRBJ2-7	CASSVGLAGPREQYF
18	TRBV10-3	TRBJ2-2	CAITVSRMGASGTGELFF
13	TRBV9	TRBJ1-1	CASSVGRNTEAFF
15	TRBV7-6	TRBJ1-1	CASSLNYRVNTEAFF
15	TRBV14	TRBJ2-7	CASSQAGGRSYEQYF
16	TRBV12-5	TRBJ1-5	CASGLFPQGAGQPQHF
13	TRBV2	TRBJ2-5	CASSGTGQETQYF
14	TRBV6-4	TRBJ1-2	CASSENGEKYGYTF
15	TRBV7-9	TRBJ2-3	CASSPWRLGTDTQYF
15	TRBV7-2	TRBJ1-1	CASSPRRQGYTEAFF
15	TRBV15	TRBJ2-1	CATSDRDRDANEQFF
13	TRBV9	TRBJ1-2	CASSDAGRGGYTF
15	TRBV6-5	TRBJ2-3	CASSQTIQGPDTQYF
13	TRBV19	TRBJ1-1	CASSMAKNTEAFF
18	TRBV4-1	TRBJ1-1	CASSHPTFLGQGGTEAFF
17	TRBV7-9	TRBJ2-3	CASSSSSGTPSTDTQYF
14	TRBV2	TRBJ1-1	CASSDQGQATEAFF
16	TRBV2	TRBJ2-5	CASSGTSGGAEETQYF
13	TRBV2	TRBJ1-2	CASTTDGIGGYTF
14	TRBV9	TRBJ2-7	CASSPQGDSYEQYF
17	TRBV9	TRBJ1-2	CASSVGLTGVPGTGYTF
15	TRBV5-1	TRBJ1-1	CASSSQGAPDTEAFF
10	TRBV6-4	TRBJ2-1	CASSPRGEFF
18	TRBV25-1	TRBJ1-5	CASSDRQGKRALNQPQHF
16	TRBV7-6	TRBJ2-5	CASSLGGGYTEETQYF
12	TRBV7-9	TRBJ2-7	CASSQGYDEQYF
14	TRBV5-1	TRBJ2-5	CASSLSTGLETQYF
13	TRBV2	TRBJ1-1	CASMRQGITEAFF
12	TRBV29-1	TRBJ1-1	CSVVDFGTEAFF
15	TRBV29-1	TRBJ2-3	CSVEGTPEITDTQYF
14	TRBV2	TRBJ2-1	CASSPGGASNEQFF
15	TRBV18	TRBJ2-2	CASSPSGLHTGELFF
14	TRBV18	TRBJ2-7	CASSVTGGPGEQYF
13	TRBV6-5	TRBJ1-1	CASSGLGSPEAFF
13	TRBV7-2	TRBJ1-2	CASSLVWGSGYTF
15	TRBV4-2	TRBJ1-4	CASSQEWTGYEKLFF
19	TRBV7-3	TRBJ1-5	CASSPYKDRAWRSNQPQHF
12	TRBV7-9	TRBJ2-1	CASSPEYNEQFF
14	TRBV5-4	TRBJ1-4	CASRKFREGEKLFF
14	TRBV6-6	TRBJ2-7	CASRYRDRGGEQYF
14	TRBV19	TRBJ2-7	CASSISGGAYEQYF
17	TRBV6-1	TRBJ2-7	CASSEAHGTAPFYEQYF
17	TRBV5-8	TRBJ2-3	CASSFYPGQGSTDTQYF
14	TRBV29-1	TRBJ1-2	CSVDGDSPYYGYTF
14	TRBV6-5	TRBJ1-2	CASRTGLKGGGYTF
13	TRBV18	TRBJ1-1	CASSAGQDTEAFF
16	TRBV7-9	TRBJ1-1	CASSLRGTGSPDEAFF
14	TRBV18	TRBJ2-7	CASSPPGQTYEQYF